This T cell receptor beta chain came from a study of T-cell memory formation after mild COVID-19. Study conclusions and caveats: Later expanders leaned CD4+, whereas clones that contracted between day 15 and 85 were balanced CD4/CD8. Pre-infection memory contained some responding clones, which suggested that cross-reactive memory had joined.

This clonotype was picked up a small number of times. Its target is not known. CDR3 length equals 19 residues. Germline values: CDR1 MDHEN, CDR2 SYDVKM. V dropped 1 base and J dropped 10; count of bases not matched to a gene: 19. TCRdb reanalysed the 5' RACE reads using MiXCR and keeps one entry per CDR3 protein. This sample has more than 150,000 distinct CDR3 sequences, with approximately 10% found just once. Sequences were obtained from PBMCs or a T cell subset sorted from them (not recorded which). The chain is built from TRBV28 and TRBJ1-6; TRBD1 aligns across 7 bases. The clonotype originates from a man aged 18 to 30 who had mild COVID-19 (a few samples of this study predate the infection). Cell type and time point are not known. The CDR3 DNA follows: TGTGCCAGCAGTTTATTTTCCCCATCCACAGGGGCGTTTAGGTCACCCCTCCACTTT. Protein product: CASSLFSPSTGAFRSPLHF.